This T cell receptor beta chain was documented in a study of blood T cell repertoires in COVID-19. Study background: Spain, Italy and the United States supplied samples that represented acute and convalescent COVID-19. From T cells, B-cell-depleted T cells, or PBMCs came the material, which was cDNA or gDNA.

Generated by immunoSEQ multiplex PCR, the TCRdb table keeps only in-frame clones and is missing some. The repertoire consists of 50,000 to 65,000 clones, with approximately 86% occurring once and the leading ten covering roughly 3.9%. This CDR3 has 12 residues. Germline loops: CDR1 MNHEY, CDR2 SVGAGI. Trimming shortened V by 5 bases and J by 15 bases, and 17 bases separated the two germline ends. This receptor was taken from a man aged 50-59 years with active COVID-19. The rearrangement joins TRBV6-5 to TRBJ2-1; perhaps TRBD2 as D (6 bases). Sequencing was carried out using peripheral blood. The CDR3: CASSTGGVGMFF. CDR3 nucleotides: TGTGCCAGCAGTACTGGCGGGGTGGGGATGTTCTTC.